Below, 15 T cell receptor beta chains from the same sample are listed, as sequenced in a study of radiation and T cells in renal cell carcinoma. Clones were read by immunoSEQ multiplex PCR, and TCRdb kept only the in-frame ones, dropping some. The table lists about 90,000 clones, around 83% of them singletons, with approximately 6.9% in the top ten. Time point of the sample: blood 4 weeks post-SBRT, at nephrectomy. Noted treatment: 15 Gy SBRT to primary tumor, nephrectomy 4 weeks later. This sample comprised blood, obtained from a patient whose treatment included radiotherapy and nephrectomy. Receptors were obtained from a man aged 55 to 70 with renal cell carcinoma.

J is TRBJ2-3 and V is TRBV19; D perhaps matches TRBD2 (6 bases). The CDR3 sequence is 16 residues long. Trimming pared 3 bases from V and 3 bases from J, leaving 16 bases between. Germline CDR1 is LNHDA and CDR2 is SQIVND (reference sequence). CDR3 in amino acids: CASSMALSGATDTQYF. DNA of the CDR3: TGTGCCAGTAGTATGGCGTTATCGGGAGCAACAGATACGCAGTATTTT.

V usage is TRBV28 and J usage is TRBJ1-1; maybe TRBD1 (6 bases). Germline V gene data show CDR1 as MDHEN and CDR2 as SYDVKM. V lost 1 base and J 2 bases, leaving 14 bases between the germline ends. The CDR3 has 16 residues. The CDR3 DNA is TGTGCCAGCAGTTTATCCCCCGGACAGCCCAACACTGAAGCTTTCTTT. It is translated as CASSLSPGQPNTEAFF.

The rearrangement uses TRBV9 and TRBJ2-5; D unclear. Trimming stripped 0 bases from V and 4 bases from J, with 7 bases between. Germline V CDR1 and CDR2: SGDLS, YYNGEE. The CDR3 totals 13 residues. CDR3 sequence: CASSVAVLETQYF. The CDR3 bases are TGTGCCAGCAGCGTAGCAGTCTTAGAGACCCAGTACTTC. The full variable domain, its missing parts supplied by reference TRBV9 and TRBJ2-5, is DSGVTQTPKHLITATGQRVTLRCSPRSGDLSVYWYQQSLDQGLQFLIQYYNGEERAKGNILERFSAQQFPDLHSELNLSSLELGDSALYFCASSVAVLETQYFGPGTRLLVL.

The CDR3 protein is CASSQDTYGYTF. In DNA form, the CDR3 reads TGTGCCAGCAGTCAAGACACCTATGGCTACACCTTC. The rearrangement joins TRBV6-5 to TRBJ1-2; no firm D call. V was pared by 5 bases and J by 4 bases, with 8 bases between. In germline, CDR1 is MNHEY, CDR2 SVGAGI. The CDR3 has 12 amino acids.

The sample holds a few counts of this clone. This rearrangement joins TRBV18 to TRBJ2-3, with D hard to call. This CDR3 comprises 15 residues. V was trimmed by 5 bases and J by 2 bases, leaving 14 bases between them. Looked up from germline, CDR1 is KGHSH and CDR2 is LQKENI. The CDR3 loop is CASSTGPAHTDTQYF. Written as DNA, the CDR3 is TGTGCCAGCTCAACCGGTCCGGCTCACACAGATACGCAGTATTTT. The entire variable domain, with the rest obtained from reference TRBV18 and TRBJ2-3, is as follows: NAGVMQNPRHLVRRRGQEARLRCSPMKGHSHVYWYRQLPEEGLKFMVYLQKENIIDESGMPKERFSAEFPKEGPSILRIQQVVRGDSAAYFCASSTGPAHTDTQYFGPGTRLTVL.

The chain joins TRBV2 to TRBJ2-6; the D is unclear. V was shortened by 7 bases and J by 3 bases, with 13 bases between the two germline ends. CDR3 length equals 15 residues. Germline V gene sequence: CDR1 SNHLY, CDR2 FYNNEI. The CDR3 DNA is TGTGCCAGCATGATGGGCCCCAGTGGGGCCAACGTCCTGACTTTC. Translated: CASMMGPSGANVLTF.

The rearrangement links TRBV6-5 to TRBJ2-7, with a tentative D call TRBD2 (5 bases). This CDR3 is built from 16 residues. V was shortened by 3 bases and J by 2 bases, with 17 bases between the two germline ends. From germline, CDR1 is MNHEY and CDR2 SVGAGI. The CDR3: CASSYERQHVAYEQYF. For the CDR3, the DNA is TGTGCCAGCAGTTATGAGCGGCAGCATGTGGCCTACGAGCAGTACTTC.

The rearrangement uses TRBV10-3 and TRBJ2-4; D unresolved. V shed 0 bases and J shed 7 bases, with 1 base lying between them. CDR1 is ENHRY and CDR2 is SYGVKD in the germline V gene. The CDR3 is 11 amino acids. The CDR3 nucleotides are TGTGCCATCAGTGAGTCGAACATTCAGTACTTC. Protein: CAISESNIQYF.

This clone has a single count. The chain is built from TRBV21-1 and TRBJ2-7; TRBD1 is the table's D call and was not checked against the DNA. TRBV21-1 is tagged as a pseudogene. The CDR3 is 18 amino acids. CDR3 sequence: CASSRDRVTVGEIYEQYF. CDR3 coding DNA: TGTGCCAGCAGCCGGGACAGGGTAACTGTCGGTGAGATCTACGAGCAGTACTTC.

This CDR3 is CASSRDRGSYNEQFF. In nucleotides, the CDR3 is TGTGCCAGCAGCAGGGACAGGGGCTCCTACAATGAGCAGTTCTTC. The J gene is TRBJ2-1, the V gene TRBV7-2; 10 bases are a match to TRBD1. Germline V lookup: CDR1 SGHTA, CDR2 FQGNSA. V dropped 5 bases and J dropped 0; count of bases not matched to a gene: 1. CDR3 length: 15 residues.

The rearrangement uses TRBV7-9 and TRBJ2-3; no reliable D call. This CDR3 has 16 residues. Looked up from germline, CDR1 is SEHNR and CDR2 is FQNEAQ (reference sequence). V was trimmed by 4 bases and J by 0 bases, leaving 14 bases between them. CDR3 residues: CASSWNRAPSTDTQYF. The CDR3 nucleotides are TGTGCCAGCAGCTGGAATAGGGCCCCTAGCACAGATACGCAGTATTTT.

The CDR3 DNA reads as TGTGCCAGCAACAGGGGAGGGGAGACCCAGTACTTC. It encodes CASNRGGETQYF. The V call is TRBV2, the J call TRBJ2-5; possibly TRBD1 or TRBD2 for D (7 bases each). Germline CDR1 and CDR2: SNHLY and FYNNEI. The V end lost 7 bases, the J end lost 5 bases, and 11 bases lay between the germline ends. The CDR3 length is 12 residues.

V gene TRBV7-8 combines with J gene TRBJ2-1; 7 bases agree with TRBD1. V shed 4 bases, J shed 7 bases, and the junction held 1 base outside the gene matches. The CDR3 has 12 residues. Germline CDR1 and CDR2: SGHVS and FQNEAQ. The DNA of the CDR3 is TGTGCCAGCAGCTCGACAGGGAATGAGCAGTTCTTC. Translating gives CASSSTGNEQFF.

The gene calls are TRBV27 and TRBJ2-7; D is undetermined. The CDR3 runs 13 residues. V lost 6 bases and J 7 bases, leaving 16 bases between the germline ends. Per the germline V gene, CDR1 is MNHEY and CDR2 is SMNVEV (reference sequence). The DNA for the CDR3 is TGTGCCAGCAGCCCAATATCCTACGGGGAGCAGTACTTC. Translated, it gives CASSPISYGEQYF.

The chain couples TRBV28 to TRBJ1-4; D is uncertain. Trimming removed 4 bases at V and 7 bases at J, with 22 bases between. This CDR3 spans 17 amino acids. The V gene's germline CDR1 is MDHEN and CDR2 SYDVKM. In DNA, the CDR3 is TGTGCCAGCAGTTCCCCGCATGATGCGAGGTCTGGTGAAAAACTGTTTTTT. Its translation: CASSSPHDARSGEKLFF.